This TCR beta chain came from a study of beta chain features in type 1 diabetes. This CDR3 is 15 amino acids long. J was trimmed by 8 bases and V by 5 bases; bases with no gene match: 12. In germline, CDR1 is SGHAT, CDR2 FQNNGV. Isolated RNA was reverse transcribed in full, so expressed TCRB transcripts were sequenced. Measured with immunoSEQ multiplex PCR; TCRdb has only the in-frame clones, and not every one. The sample consists of 200,000 to 250,000 clones, more than 65% of them appearing once. The chain carries TRBV11-2 and TRBJ2-1, with 7 bases that match TRBD2. Sequencing was performed on naive CD4+ T cells from blood. The sequence derives from a man younger than 45 in good health. CDR3 residues: CASSRLARPADEQFF. Here the CDR3 DNA reads TGTGCCAGCAGCCGACTAGCTCGCCCGGCCGATGAGCAGTTCTTC.